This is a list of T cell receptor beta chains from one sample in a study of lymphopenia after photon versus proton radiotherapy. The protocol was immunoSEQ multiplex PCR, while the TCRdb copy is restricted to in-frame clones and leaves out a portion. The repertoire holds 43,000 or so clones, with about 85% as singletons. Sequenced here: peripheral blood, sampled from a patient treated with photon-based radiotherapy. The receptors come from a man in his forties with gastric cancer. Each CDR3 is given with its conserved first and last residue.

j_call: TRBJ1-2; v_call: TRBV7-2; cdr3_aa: CASSLSGTGINYGYTF
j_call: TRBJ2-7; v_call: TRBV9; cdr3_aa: CASSASGLAANEQYF
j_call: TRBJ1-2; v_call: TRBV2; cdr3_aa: CASGIEMGWQGSRGYTF
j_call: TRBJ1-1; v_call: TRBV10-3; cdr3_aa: CAISRTGGGTEAFF
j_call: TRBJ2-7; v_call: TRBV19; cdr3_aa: CASRRLAGSGEQYF
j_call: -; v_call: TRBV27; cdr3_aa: CASRVKTGTSSSYEQYF
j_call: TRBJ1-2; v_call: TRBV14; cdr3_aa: CASSQLTGGYTF
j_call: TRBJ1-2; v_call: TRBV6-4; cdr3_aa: CASSDSTRGNYGYTF
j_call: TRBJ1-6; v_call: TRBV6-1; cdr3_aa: CASSVQRSSYNSPLHF
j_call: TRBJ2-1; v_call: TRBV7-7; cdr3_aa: CASSQVGGGYNEQFF
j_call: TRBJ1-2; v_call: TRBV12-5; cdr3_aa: CASGLVEAGGGYTF
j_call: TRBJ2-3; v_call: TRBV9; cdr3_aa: CASSTSGGAVDTQYF
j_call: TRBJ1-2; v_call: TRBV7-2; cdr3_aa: CASSLTTGPSYGYTF
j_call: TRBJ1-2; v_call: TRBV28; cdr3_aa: CASSPPAFGGYTF
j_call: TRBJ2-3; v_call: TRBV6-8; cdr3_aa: CASLTSGVLTLNTDTQYF
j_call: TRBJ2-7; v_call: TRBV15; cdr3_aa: CATSRSGLIDEQYF
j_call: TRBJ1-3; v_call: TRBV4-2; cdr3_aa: CASSQAGSGNTIYF
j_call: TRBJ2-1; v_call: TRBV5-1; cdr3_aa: CASRLGTASYNEQFF
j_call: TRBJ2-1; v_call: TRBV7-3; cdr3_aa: CASSPGEGGYNEQFF
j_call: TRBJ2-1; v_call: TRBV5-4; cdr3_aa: CASSLGGLTGVLDEQFF
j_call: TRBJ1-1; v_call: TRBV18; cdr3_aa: CASSSPWSEAFF
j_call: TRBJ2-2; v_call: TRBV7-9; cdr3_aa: CASSLEQGGSGELFF
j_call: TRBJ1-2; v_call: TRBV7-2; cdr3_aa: CASSSQVSNYGYTF
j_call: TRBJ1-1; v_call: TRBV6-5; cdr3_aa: CASSRQRNTEAFF
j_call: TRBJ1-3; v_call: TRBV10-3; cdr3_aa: CAISDRLGASGNTIYF
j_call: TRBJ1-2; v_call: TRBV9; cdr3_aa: CASSVSGAYYGYTF
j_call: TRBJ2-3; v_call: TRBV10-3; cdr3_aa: CAIRSDRPGTDTQYF
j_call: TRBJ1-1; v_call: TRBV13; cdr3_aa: CASSFVNEAFF
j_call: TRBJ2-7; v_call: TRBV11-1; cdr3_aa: CASSFRTGYEQYF
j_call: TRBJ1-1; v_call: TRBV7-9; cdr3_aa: CASSLVGNTEAFF
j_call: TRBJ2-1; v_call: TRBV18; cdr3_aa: CASSPGFNNEQFF